Following are 2 T cell receptor beta chains from one sample sequenced in a study of breast tumors, draining lymph nodes, adjacent tissues. Axillary draining lymph nodes of breast cancer patients supplied the node samples. One entry per CDR3 protein, called by TCRdb with MiXCR from the multiplex PCR reads. The data contain about 220,000 distinct CDR3 sequences, nearly 35% of them singletons. The sequenced material came from axillary lymph node tissue. Receptors originate from a female donor with breast cancer. Some clones in this sample may be carry-over from other donors' samples.

This clonotype showed up just a few times. The genes are TRBV7-9 and TRBJ2-7, with a weak D call TRBD2 (6 bases). Trimming left V 5 bases short and J 7 bases short, with 21 bases between. Germline assignment: CDR1 SEHNR and CDR2 FQNEAQ (reference sequence). CDR3 length: 15 amino acids. In nucleotides, the CDR3 is TGTGCCAGCAGCCCGCCACGCGGGGTCGTAGCAGAGCAGTACTTC. Amino acids: CASSPPRGVVAEQYF.

This sequence joins TRBV7-9 and TRBJ1-5, with TRBD1 identical over 8 bases. This CDR3 has 16 residues. Germline CDR1 and CDR2: SEHNR and FQNEAQ (reference sequence). After removal of 1 base from V and 9 bases from J, the junction contained 11 bases not matched to a gene. CDR3 DNA: TGTGCCAGCAGCTTAGGAGGGGCAGGGGGCTCTCGGCCCCAGCATTTT. Amino acids: CASSLGGAGGSRPQHF.